These T cell receptor beta chains were read from a single sample in a study of T cells in tuberculosis. The table came from immunoSEQ multiplex PCR; TCRdb's copy has only in-frame clones and leaves some out. The data show 22,000 or so clones, roughly 88% seen once. The sequenced sample was PBMCs, obtained at tuberculosis diagnosis. The receptor source for this set is an adult with tuberculosis. CDR3s include the opening cysteine and the closing phenylalanine or tryptophan. The order of the fields is D gene, V gene, J gene, clone size, CDR3 DNA, CDR3 protein. D genes are given only for firm matches. The size field is filled for only some rows; it gives once, few, many or a size class.

d_call: -; v_call: TRBV19; j_call: TRBJ1-1; clone_size: -; cdr3_nt: TGTGCCAGTAGTCTCGGGGGTCGAACTGAAGCTTTCTTT; cdr3_aa: CASSLGGRTEAFF
d_call: -; v_call: TRBV19; j_call: TRBJ1-4; clone_size: -; cdr3_nt: TGTGCCAGTACTCAGCGGCTTATCGCAACTAATGAAAAACTGTTTTTT; cdr3_aa: CASTQRLIATNEKLFF
d_call: -; v_call: TRBV5-1; j_call: TRBJ2-7; clone_size: -; cdr3_nt: TGCGCCAGCAGCTGGGACTTATCAGGATCCGAGCAGTACTTC; cdr3_aa: CASSWDLSGSEQYF
d_call: -; v_call: TRBV19; j_call: TRBJ2-1; clone_size: -; cdr3_nt: TGTGCCAGTAGTATAGCAGGGGATGAGCAGTTCTTC; cdr3_aa: CASSIAGDEQFF
d_call: -; v_call: TRBV29-1; j_call: TRBJ2-1; clone_size: -; cdr3_nt: TGCAGCGTTGAACTGTACAATGAGCAGTTCTTC; cdr3_aa: CSVELYNEQFF
d_call: TRBD1; v_call: TRBV7-9; j_call: TRBJ1-4; clone_size: -; cdr3_nt: TGTGCCAGCAGCCGGACAGGGGGACATGAAAAACTGTTTTTT; cdr3_aa: CASSRTGGHEKLFF
d_call: TRBD2; v_call: TRBV30; j_call: TRBJ2-3; clone_size: -; cdr3_nt: TGTGCCTGGAGTGTAGGGAGGGGTCCTCGGGTAGATACGCAGTATTTT; cdr3_aa: CAWSVGRGPRVDTQYF
d_call: TRBD2; v_call: TRBV11-2; j_call: TRBJ2-7; clone_size: -; cdr3_nt: TGTGCCAGCAGCTTAGATCGGGGAGGGTTCCACGAGCAGTACTTC; cdr3_aa: CASSLDRGGFHEQYF
d_call: -; v_call: TRBV10-1; j_call: TRBJ1-3; clone_size: -; cdr3_nt: TGCGCCAGCATGTCCAGCTCTGGAAACACCATATATTTT; cdr3_aa: CASMSSSGNTIYF
d_call: TRBD2; v_call: TRBV27; j_call: TRBJ2-2; clone_size: -; cdr3_nt: TGTGCCAGCAGTTTATCTCTAGCGGGAGGCCCCGGGGAGCTGTTTTTT; cdr3_aa: CASSLSLAGGPGELFF
d_call: TRBD2; v_call: TRBV7-3; j_call: TRBJ2-7; clone_size: -; cdr3_nt: TGTGCCAGCAGCCCTACTCTAGCGGGAGTTTCGGTCGAGCAGTACTTC; cdr3_aa: CASSPTLAGVSVEQYF
d_call: -; v_call: TRBV11-3; j_call: TRBJ2-6; clone_size: -; cdr3_nt: TGTGCCAGCAGCTTCGAAGGGGCTGGGGCCAACGTCCTGACTTTC; cdr3_aa: CASSFEGAGANVLTF
d_call: TRBD1; v_call: TRBV11-2; j_call: TRBJ1-2; clone_size: -; cdr3_nt: TGTGCCAGCAGCTTAGCGGGACGGGGACAGGGGTTTGGCTACACCTTC; cdr3_aa: CASSLAGRGQGFGYTF
d_call: TRBD2; v_call: TRBV30; j_call: TRBJ2-1; clone_size: -; cdr3_nt: TGTGCCTGGAGTCTAGCGGGAGGCTCCTACAATGAGCAGTTCTTC; cdr3_aa: CAWSLAGGSYNEQFF
d_call: TRBD1; v_call: TRBV30; j_call: TRBJ1-2; clone_size: -; cdr3_nt: TGTGCCTGGAGTTTTGACAGGGGCTATGGCTACACCTTC; cdr3_aa: CAWSFDRGYGYTF
d_call: -; v_call: TRBV2; j_call: TRBJ1-5; clone_size: -; cdr3_nt: TGTGCCAGCAGTGGTGTCAGGGCCCAGGGGTTAAGCAATCAGCCCCAGCATTTT; cdr3_aa: CASSGVRAQGLSNQPQHF
d_call: -; v_call: TRBV7-9; j_call: TRBJ2-5; clone_size: -; cdr3_nt: TGTGCCAGCAGGGCCCCAGAGACCCAGTACTTC; cdr3_aa: CASRAPETQYF
d_call: -; v_call: TRBV4-3; j_call: TRBJ1-6; clone_size: -; cdr3_nt: TGCGCCAGCAGCCAAGATACCAGCTCCTATAATTCACCCCTCCACTTT; cdr3_aa: CASSQDTSSYNSPLHF
d_call: -; v_call: TRBV2; j_call: TRBJ2-6; clone_size: -; cdr3_nt: TGTGCCAGCAGTACCGGGGGCTCTGGGGCCAACGTCCTGACTTTC; cdr3_aa: CASSTGGSGANVLTF
d_call: TRBD2; v_call: TRBV7-2; j_call: TRBJ2-7; clone_size: -; cdr3_nt: TGTGCCAGCAGCTTGGGACTAGCGGGGAGCTACGAGCAGTACTTC; cdr3_aa: CASSLGLAGSYEQYF
d_call: -; v_call: TRBV11-2; j_call: TRBJ1-1; clone_size: -; cdr3_nt: TGTGCCAGCAGCTTAGATTTAGTAGTGGCTTTCTTT; cdr3_aa: CASSLDLVVAFF
d_call: -; v_call: TRBV6-5; j_call: TRBJ2-7; clone_size: -; cdr3_nt: TGTGCCAGCAGCCGCCAGGGGAACGAGCAGTACTTC; cdr3_aa: CASSRQGNEQYF
d_call: -; v_call: TRBV29-1; j_call: TRBJ1-4; clone_size: -; cdr3_nt: TGCAGCGTAACGGGGGGGTACACTGAAAAACTGTTTTTT; cdr3_aa: CSVTGGYTEKLFF
d_call: -; v_call: TRBV2; j_call: TRBJ2-2; clone_size: -; cdr3_nt: TGTGCCAGCGGATCCCTGGCGGGAAGAGGTCCCGGGGAGCTGTTTTTT; cdr3_aa: CASGSLAGRGPGELFF
d_call: -; v_call: TRBV5-1; j_call: TRBJ2-2; clone_size: -; cdr3_nt: TGCGCCAGCAGGAGCGGTTCCCCCGGGGAGCTGTTTTTT; cdr3_aa: CASRSGSPGELFF
d_call: -; v_call: TRBV10-3; j_call: TRBJ2-7; clone_size: -; cdr3_nt: TGTGCCATCAGTGAGACCTTCCCCGGGTTCTCGACCTACGAGCAGTACTTC; cdr3_aa: CAISETFPGFSTYEQYF
d_call: TRBD1; v_call: TRBV5-1; j_call: TRBJ1-1; clone_size: -; cdr3_nt: TGCGCCAGCAGCTTTCGGACAGGGGGGATGGACACTGAAGCTTTCTTT; cdr3_aa: CASSFRTGGMDTEAFF
d_call: TRBD1; v_call: TRBV11-2; j_call: TRBJ1-3; clone_size: -; cdr3_nt: TGTGCCAGCAGCTTAAACCGGGACAGTAACTCTGGAAACACCATATATTTT; cdr3_aa: CASSLNRDSNSGNTIYF
d_call: TRBD2; v_call: TRBV28; j_call: TRBJ2-1; clone_size: -; cdr3_nt: TGTGCCAGCAACCCTAGCGGGAGTAACAATGAGCAGTTCTTC; cdr3_aa: CASNPSGSNNEQFF
d_call: -; v_call: TRBV7-2; j_call: TRBJ2-1; clone_size: -; cdr3_nt: TGTGCCAGCAGCTTACCTAGTAGCAATGAGCAGTTCTTC; cdr3_aa: CASSLPSSNEQFF
d_call: -; v_call: TRBV4-1; j_call: TRBJ1-2; clone_size: -; cdr3_nt: TGCGCCAGCAGCCAAGTCCCGGTGACTAACTATGGCTACACCTTC; cdr3_aa: CASSQVPVTNYGYTF
d_call: TRBD2; v_call: TRBV6-5; j_call: TRBJ2-5; clone_size: once; cdr3_nt: TGTGCCAGCAGCCGCGGGGGGCAAGAGACCCAGTACTTC; cdr3_aa: CASSRGGQETQYF
d_call: TRBD1; v_call: TRBV14; j_call: TRBJ1-2; clone_size: few; cdr3_nt: TGTGCCAGCAGCCTTGGGACAGATCATTATGGCTACACCTTC; cdr3_aa: CASSLGTDHYGYTF
d_call: -; v_call: TRBV7-2; j_call: TRBJ1-3; clone_size: -; cdr3_nt: TGTGCCAGCAGCTTATCGGGAGGGCGCACTTCTGGAAACACCATATATTTT; cdr3_aa: CASSLSGGRTSGNTIYF
d_call: TRBD1; v_call: TRBV19; j_call: TRBJ1-1; clone_size: -; cdr3_nt: TGTGCCAGTAGTCCGCGGGACAGGGGTAACACTGAAGCTTTCTTT; cdr3_aa: CASSPRDRGNTEAFF
d_call: TRBD1; v_call: TRBV19; j_call: TRBJ1-2; clone_size: -; cdr3_nt: TGTGCCACCCACCTGACAGGGGGCTATGGCTACACCTTC; cdr3_aa: CATHLTGGYGYTF
d_call: -; v_call: TRBV4-1; j_call: TRBJ1-5; clone_size: -; cdr3_nt: TGCGCCAGCAGCCAAGTGGGCACGTTTAGCAATCAGCCCCAGCATTTT; cdr3_aa: CASSQVGTFSNQPQHF
d_call: -; v_call: TRBV6-6; j_call: TRBJ1-2; clone_size: -; cdr3_nt: TGTGCCAGCACCCGGGAAGGCGGTGCTGGCTATGGCTACACCTTC; cdr3_aa: CASTREGGAGYGYTF
d_call: -; v_call: TRBV6-5; j_call: TRBJ2-7; clone_size: once; cdr3_nt: TGTGCCAGCAGGGGCGCATACGAGCAGTACTTC; cdr3_aa: CASRGAYEQYF
d_call: -; v_call: TRBV10-1; j_call: TRBJ1-3; clone_size: -; cdr3_nt: TGCGCCAGCAGTGAAAGTACATACTCTGGAAACACCATATATTTT; cdr3_aa: CASSESTYSGNTIYF
d_call: -; v_call: TRBV7-9; j_call: TRBJ1-1; clone_size: -; cdr3_nt: TGTGCCAGCAGCCGCGGGGGGCTTGAGGCTGAAGCTTTCTTT; cdr3_aa: CASSRGGLEAEAFF
d_call: -; v_call: TRBV28; j_call: TRBJ1-2; clone_size: -; cdr3_nt: TGTGCCAGCAGTTCACAGGGATTGGACTATGGCTACACCTTC; cdr3_aa: CASSSQGLDYGYTF
d_call: TRBD2; v_call: TRBV27; j_call: TRBJ2-4; clone_size: -; cdr3_nt: TGTGCCAGCCGATTAGCGGGGGTCGCAAACATTCAGTACTTC; cdr3_aa: CASRLAGVANIQYF
d_call: TRBD1; v_call: TRBV10-3; j_call: TRBJ2-5; clone_size: -; cdr3_nt: TGTGCCATCAGTGAGTCTTCCGGGACAGGGAATTTGGAGACCCAGTACTTC; cdr3_aa: CAISESSGTGNLETQYF
d_call: -; v_call: TRBV6-4; j_call: TRBJ2-3; clone_size: -; cdr3_nt: TGTGCCAGCAGTGACTCGTTCACAGGACACACAGATACGCAGTATTTT; cdr3_aa: CASSDSFTGHTDTQYF
d_call: -; v_call: TRBV5-1; j_call: TRBJ2-7; clone_size: -; cdr3_nt: TGCGCCAGCAGATCCGACGCGGCGTACTACGAGCAGTACTTC; cdr3_aa: CASRSDAAYYEQYF
d_call: -; v_call: TRBV4-3; j_call: TRBJ1-4; clone_size: -; cdr3_nt: TGCGCCAGCAGCCAAGTTTCACCGGAGTTTGCTAATGAAAAACTGTTTTTT; cdr3_aa: CASSQVSPEFANEKLFF
d_call: TRBD1; v_call: TRBV11-2; j_call: TRBJ1-2; clone_size: -; cdr3_nt: TGTGCCAGCAGTCCCACGGGACAGGTCTTCTATGGCTACACCTTC; cdr3_aa: CASSPTGQVFYGYTF
d_call: -; v_call: TRBV5-1; j_call: TRBJ2-7; clone_size: -; cdr3_nt: TGCGCCAGCAGCTCCCCGGGGACAACGTACGAGCAGTACTTC; cdr3_aa: CASSSPGTTYEQYF
d_call: TRBD1; v_call: TRBV7-9; j_call: TRBJ1-4; clone_size: -; cdr3_nt: TGTGCCAGCAGCTTAGCGACAGGGAATGAAAAACTGTTTTTT; cdr3_aa: CASSLATGNEKLFF
d_call: -; v_call: TRBV5-5; j_call: TRBJ1-1; clone_size: -; cdr3_nt: TGTGCCAGCAGTTTAACAGGGCCGCCTATGAACACTGAAGCTTTCTTT; cdr3_aa: CASSLTGPPMNTEAFF
d_call: TRBD1; v_call: TRBV10-3; j_call: TRBJ2-7; clone_size: -; cdr3_nt: TGTGCCATCAGACCGGGACAGCCCTACGAGCAGTACTTC; cdr3_aa: CAIRPGQPYEQYF
d_call: -; v_call: TRBV2; j_call: TRBJ2-2; clone_size: -; cdr3_nt: TGTGCCAGCAGGTTCCGGGACTACACCGGGGAGCTGTTTTTT; cdr3_aa: CASRFRDYTGELFF
d_call: TRBD2; v_call: TRBV7-3; j_call: TRBJ2-3; clone_size: few; cdr3_nt: TGTGCCAGCAGCCTAGCGGGAGCCGCAGATACGCAGTATTTT; cdr3_aa: CASSLAGAADTQYF
d_call: -; v_call: TRBV18; j_call: TRBJ1-1; clone_size: once; cdr3_nt: TGTGCCAGCTCACCAAGTGCAGGGGAGAACACTGAAGCTTTCTTT; cdr3_aa: CASSPSAGENTEAFF
d_call: -; v_call: TRBV11-2; j_call: TRBJ2-3; clone_size: -; cdr3_nt: TGTGCCAGCAGCTTACGGCCGAGGACAGATACGCAGTATTTT; cdr3_aa: CASSLRPRTDTQYF